Below, one T cell receptor beta chain is given with its context. The antigen is unknown. This CDR3 is also generated by other DNA sequences in the sample. CD45RO-negative cells were positively selected for CCR7, leaving out terminally differentiated effector memory CD45RA+ cells. The record originates from a study of shared clonotypes between healthy human individuals. General study results and limits: Tissue TCR repertoires likely differ from these blood-only repertoires. Non-shared clonotypes showed lower generation probabilities than clonotypes common to all four donors. Some naive CD4 clonotypes, 4% to 6%, turned up in common across several donors.

Sequenced by immunoSEQ multiplex PCR; TCRdb stores in-frame clones only, minus some. The table shows around 650,000 clones, with approximately 96% occurring only once. V was shortened by 1 base and J by 7 bases, with 6 bases between the two germline ends. CDR3 length: 12 amino acids. Germline V gene lookup returns CDR1 SGHRS and CDR2 YFSETQ. The chain uses TRBV5-1 and TRBJ2-1; D is undetermined. The sequence was collected from a woman younger than 45 in good health. The sequenced sample consisted of naive CD8+ T cells sorted from blood. As DNA, the CDR3 is TGCGCCAGCAGCTTGTTAGGAAATGAGCAGTTCTTC. Its translation: CASSLLGNEQFF.